The 11 T cell receptor beta chains below all came from one sample that was sequenced in a study of naive and memory T cell subsets. General study points: Naive repertoires, especially CD8, held a few larger clonotypes, possibly memory cells re-expressing CD45RA.

Two oligonucleotides, mixed equimolar, formed the beta constant-region primer covering TRBC1 and TRBC2. Nested alpha and beta constant-region primers with the SP2 primer drove four PCR rounds on ligated cDNA. TCRdb itself ran the UMI-ligation and nested PCR reads through MiXCR, one entry per CDR3 protein. The data hold under 150,000 distinct CDR3 sequences, with more than 15% observed a single time. These receptors are not linked to any known antigen. The sequencing input was naive CD8+ T cells from blood. These TCRs come from a human donor in good health.

This clonotype was seen a few times. The chain is built from TRBV28 and TRBJ1-1; D not resolved. CDR1 is MDHEN and CDR2 is SYDVKM in the germline V gene. Trimming took off 0 bases at V and 7 bases at J, with 6 bases between the two ends. The CDR3 sequence is 12 residues long. CDR3 in DNA: TGTGCCAGCAGTTTATGGGGTAGTGAAGCTTTCTTT. This translates into CASSLWGSEAFF.

This clonotype was picked up a small number of times. The rearrangement uses TRBV7-9 and TRBJ2-7; 9 bases line up with TRBD2. The ends lost 1 base at V and 7 bases at J; junction bases unmatched: 11. Per germline, CDR1 SEHNR and CDR2 FQNEAQ (reference sequence). CDR3 length equals 16 residues. CDR3 sequence (DNA): TGTGCCAGCAGCTTAGGGGTGGTAGCGGGAGCAGGTGAGCAGTACTTC. It is translated as CASSLGVVAGAGEQYF.

The V and J genes are TRBV12-3 or TRBV12-4 and TRBJ2-4, with 8 bases identical to TRBD2. This CDR3 spans 14 amino acids. V trimming: 8 bases; J trimming: 3 bases; junction bases outside the gene matches: 6. CDR3 residues: CASLAAGGKNIQYF. As DNA, the CDR3 is TGTGCCAGCCTGGCGGCGGGGGGCAAAAACATTCAGTACTTC.

The chain has TRBV12-3 or TRBV12-4 and TRBJ2-3; D may be TRBD1 (6 bases). V was cut by 6 bases and J by 2 bases, with 12 bases left in between. The CDR3 spans 14 residues. The CDR3 region has the DNA TGTGCCAGCAGCTACCGGGACAACACAGATACGCAGTATTTT. This sequence encodes CASSYRDNTDTQYF.

A word on this clonotype: The germline gene is not matched at one end of the junction; a read error may be the cause. The J gene is TRBJ1-2, the V gene TRBV6-2 or TRBV6-3, with D unclear. CDR1 and CDR2 from the germline V gene are MNHEY and SVGEGT. The CDR3 runs 13 residues. The CDR3 bases are TGTGCCAGCAGTTGGAAGAAGGGAGGTGGCTACCCCTTC. It is translated as CASSWKKGGGYPF.

The table lists this clonotype with many counts. The chain has TRBV28 and TRBJ2-1, with TRBD1 as a possible D gene (5 bases). This CDR3 contains 14 residues. V lost 6 bases to trimming and J lost 6 bases, with 15 bases between them. The germline V gene encodes CDR1 MDHEN and CDR2 SYDVKM. The DNA for the CDR3 is TGTGCCAGCAGCCGTATACAGGTCCTCAATGAGCAGTTCTTC. The encoded protein is CASSRIQVLNEQFF.

This clonotype has only a few counts. The V and J genes are TRBV7-2 and TRBJ1-4, with 7 bases that match TRBD1. V shed 5 bases and J 7 bases; nucleotides not matched to a gene: 7. CDR1 is SGHTA, CDR2 FQGNSA, per germline. The CDR3 has 14 amino acids. The CDR3 bases are TGTGCCAGCAGCAACGTTCGGGACAGTGAAAAACTGTTTTTT. Its protein is CASSNVRDSEKLFF. The complete variable domain, with remaining parts taken from reference TRBV7-2 and TRBJ1-4, reads GAGVSQSPSNKVTEKGKDVELRCDPISGHTALYWYRQSLGQGLEFLIYFQGNSAPDKSGLPSDRFSAERTGGSVSTLTIQRTQQEDSAVYLCASSNVRDSEKLFFGSGTQLSVL.

The chain combines TRBV12-3 or TRBV12-4 with TRBJ1-5; a possible D gene is TRBD1 (5 bases). The CDR3 covers 14 residues. V shed 3 bases and J shed 5 bases, with 11 bases lying between them. For the CDR3, the DNA is TGTGCCAGCAGTTTGAGGGACGGTCATCAGCCCCAGCATTTT. Its protein product is CASSLRDGHQPQHF.

The rearrangement uses TRBV7-9 and TRBJ2-5; TRBD2 might be the D (5 bases). Looked up from germline, CDR1 is SEHNR and CDR2 is FQNEAQ (reference sequence). The V end lost 3 bases, the J end lost 3 bases, and 11 bases lay between the germline ends. CDR3 length equals 14 residues. This chain's CDR3 is CASSLSGREETQYF. CDR3 DNA: TGTGCCAGCAGCTTGAGCGGAAGGGAAGAGACCCAGTACTTC.

The chain links TRBV6-5 to TRBJ1-5; no clear D gene. This CDR3 is 15 amino acids long. Germline V gene sequence: CDR1 MNHEY, CDR2 SVGAGI. Trimming took off 0 bases at V and 3 bases at J, with 9 bases between the two ends. CDR3 sequence reads: CASSYSAQNNQPQHF. The CDR3 nucleotides are TGTGCCAGCAGTTACTCGGCACAGAACAATCAGCCCCAGCATTTT.

This chain links TRBV4-1 with TRBJ1-1; perhaps TRBD1 as D (5 bases). The germline V gene has CDR1 MGHRA and CDR2 YSYEKL. The V end was cut by 2 bases, the J end by 2 bases, with 12 bases between. This CDR3 is 15 amino acids long. Here the CDR3 reads CASSQLEGKNTEAFF. The CDR3 DNA is TGCGCCAGCAGCCAACTGGAGGGGAAAAACACTGAAGCTTTCTTT.